Following are 13 T cell receptor beta chains from one sample sequenced in a study of early T cells in non-severe SARS-CoV-2 infection. MiXCR, run by TCRdb on the 5' RACE reads, gives a single entry per CDR3 protein. This table has approximately 77,000 distinct CDR3 sequences, approximately 12% appearing once. The material sequenced was whole blood. These receptors came from an adult who was a healthcare worker with PCR-confirmed SARS-CoV-2 infection or an uninfected control (not recorded which).

The gene calls are TRBV7-9 and TRBJ2-5, with D maybe TRBD1 (5 bases). The CDR3 covers 16 residues. V was pared by 2 bases and J by 4 bases, with 17 bases between. Germline CDR1 is SEHNR and CDR2 is FQNEAQ (reference sequence). The CDR3 is CASSLRSAGRSETQYF. In DNA form, the CDR3 reads TGTGCCAGCAGCTTAAGATCGGCAGGGCGATCAGAGACCCAGTACTTC.

There are a few counts of this clonotype. This chain links TRBV3-1 with TRBJ2-1, with D perhaps matching TRBD2 (5 bases). V lost 4 bases to trimming and J lost 5 bases, with 15 bases between them. This CDR3 is 15 amino acids long. Germline-derived CDR1 and CDR2 are LGHDT and YNNKEL (reference sequence). The CDR3 coding sequence is TGTGCCAGCAGCCCGATCCTGCTAGCCGACAATGAGCAGTTCTTC. Amino acids: CASSPILLADNEQFF.

This clonotype was seen only a few times. The chain employs TRBV11-2 and TRBJ2-3, with D tentatively TRBD2 (5 bases). Germline values: CDR1 SGHAT, CDR2 FQNNGV. This CDR3 comprises 14 residues. V lost 5 bases, J lost 6 bases, and 15 bases lay in between. This CDR3 is CASSPEASIDTQYF. The CDR3 region has the DNA TGTGCCAGCAGCCCAGAAGCTAGCATCGATACGCAGTATTTT.

There are a few counts of this clonotype. This rearrangement joins TRBV9 to TRBJ2-7; D unresolved. The germline V gene has CDR1 SGDLS and CDR2 YYNGEE. The V end was cut by 4 bases, the J end by 3 bases, with 11 bases between. The CDR3 runs 13 residues. CDR3: CASSPALSYEQYF. The DNA for the CDR3 is TGTGCCAGCAGCCCGGCGCTGAGCTACGAGCAGTACTTC.

This chain uses TRBV12-3 or TRBV12-4 with TRBJ2-1, with 7 bases matching TRBD2. CDR3 length: 16 amino acids. V was pared by 4 bases and J by 2 bases, with 8 bases of the junction left unmatched. The CDR3 coding sequence is TGTGCCAGCAGTTCCTCCTCGGGAGGAACCTACAATGAGCAGTTCTTC. It is translated as CASSSSSGGTYNEQFF.

In this sample, this clonotype turned up a few times. The gene calls are TRBV24-1 and TRBJ1-5, with D hard to call. The germline V and J ends were trimmed by 3 bases and 4 bases, with 12 bases remaining between them. Per germline, CDR1 KGHDR and CDR2 SFDVKD. CDR3 length: 15 amino acids. CDR3 nucleotides: TGTGCCACCAGTGATGAGTTCGGAGGAAATCAGCCCCAGCATTTT. Amino acid sequence: CATSDEFGGNQPQHF.

This clonotype was seen a few times. The V call is TRBV27, the J call TRBJ1-5, with D possibly matching TRBD1 (5 bases). V lost 2 bases, J lost 7 bases, and 9 bases lay in between. There are 13 residues in the CDR3. The germline CDR1 and CDR2 sequences are MNHEY and SMNVEV (reference sequence). The CDR3 here is CASSLQGTQPQHF. CDR3 sequence (DNA): TGTGCCAGCAGTTTACAAGGGACCCAGCCCCAGCATTTT.

This clonotype was seen at least ten times. The chain joins TRBV20-1 to TRBJ1-1; 7 bases line up with TRBD1. Trimming took 6 bases from V and 5 from J; bases not matched to a gene: 12. The CDR3 consists of 14 residues. The germline gives CDR1 DFQATT, CDR2 SNEGSKA (reference sequence). The CDR3 nucleotides read TGCAGTGCAAGTAGGAGGGGGCGAGGGACTGAAGCTTTCTTT. As protein: CSASRRGRGTEAFF.

This clonotype was picked up many times. The CDR3 region has the DNA TGTGCCAGCAGTCCCTCAGCGGGAGGGACCAAAAACATTCAGTACTTC. This codes for CASSPSAGGTKNIQYF. This rearrangement joins TRBV28 to TRBJ2-4, with TRBD2 matching over 10 bases. Trimming at V came to 5 bases and at J to 2 bases, leaving 6 bases not matched to a gene. Germline V gene lookup returns CDR1 MDHEN and CDR2 SYDVKM. This CDR3 has 16 amino acids.

The chain has TRBV29-1 and TRBJ2-2; the match to TRBD1 covers 8 bases. The CDR3 spans 14 residues. The V segment lost 4 bases and the J segment 6 bases; nucleotides outside the gene matches: 7. Looked up from germline, CDR1 is SQVTM and CDR2 is ANQGSEA. This chain's CDR3 is CSVGGRGQSGELFF. CDR3 in DNA: TGCAGCGTTGGGGGCAGGGGGCAGTCCGGGGAGCTGTTTTTT.

The chain carries TRBV18 and TRBJ1-2; D possibly corresponds to TRBD1 (5 bases). The CDR3 runs 14 residues. From germline, CDR1 is KGHSH and CDR2 LQKENI. Trimming pared 3 bases from V and 7 bases from J, leaving 15 bases between. The CDR3: CASSPTPDRTGYTF. The CDR3 DNA sequence: TGTGCCAGCTCACCTACCCCCGACAGAACTGGCTACACCTTC.

This clonotype was seen repeatedly, ten times or more. V usage is TRBV5-1 and J usage is TRBJ1-2; D perhaps matches TRBD1 (5 bases). V was shortened by 4 bases and J by 0 bases, with 10 bases between the two germline ends. Germline-derived CDR1 and CDR2 are SGHRS and YFSETQ. CDR3 size: 14 residues. CDR3 loop: CASSPGTANYGYTF. The CDR3 DNA follows: TGCGCCAGCAGCCCGGGGACGGCTAACTATGGCTACACCTTC. Using reference TRBV5-1 and TRBJ1-2 for the parts outside the CDR3, the full variable domain is KAGVTQTPRYLIKTRGQQVTLSCSPISGHRSVSWYQQTPGQGLQFLFEYFSETQRNKGNFPGRFSGRQFSNSRSEMNVSTLELGDSALYLCASSPGTANYGYTFGSGTRLTVV.

This chain joins TRBV12-3 or TRBV12-4 and TRBJ2-5; D perhaps matches TRBD2 (7 bases). Trimming took off 8 bases at V and 4 bases at J, with 14 bases between the two ends. The CDR3 has 13 amino acids. For the CDR3, the DNA is TGTGCCAGCGGACTTAGGGGGGGAGAGACCCAGTACTTC. Encoded protein: CASGLRGGETQYF.